This passage covers 20 T cell receptor beta chains from one sample sequenced in a study of shared clonotypes between healthy human individuals. Sequencing was performed with immunoSEQ multiplex PCR; in TCRdb, only in-frame clones are kept and a portion is missing. This sample has 2 million to 3 million clones, with approximately 94% found just once. The sample taken for sequencing was naive CD4+ T cells from PBMCs. Regarding subset: CD45RA+ positively selected. The receptors were sampled from a young man in good health. Some clones in this sample may be carry-over from other donors' samples.

CDR3 region: CASSRGQGVREQFF. CDR3 nucleotides: TGTGCCAGCAGCCGGGGACAGGGGGTTCGTGAGCAGTTCTTC. The rearrangement links TRBV6-1 to TRBJ2-1, with 11 positions matching TRBD1. J gave up 9 bases and V 6 bases, and 7 bases lay outside the gene matches. Germline loops: CDR1 MNHNS, CDR2 SASEGT. CDR3 size: 14 residues.

V usage is TRBV5-4 and J usage is TRBJ2-7; D not resolved. The V gene lost 1 base and the J gene lost 5 bases, with 10 bases spanning the gap. This CDR3 has 13 amino acids. Germline V gene data show CDR1 as SGHNT and CDR2 as YYREEE (reference sequence). As DNA, the CDR3 is TGTGCCAGCAGCTTGCCGAGGCTTGACGAGCAGTACTTC. This gives the protein CASSLPRLDEQYF.

The chain has TRBV25-1 and TRBJ1-4; D is uncertain. Germline CDR1 and CDR2: MGHDK and SYGVNS. The CDR3 consists of 14 residues. V was cut by 5 bases and J by 3 bases, with 10 bases left in between. Here the CDR3 DNA reads TGTGCCAGCAGTCCCCTTGGGTCTAATGAAAAACTGTTTTTT. Its protein is CASSPLGSNEKLFF.

This CDR3 reads CASTGTPRSPDNEQFF. The CDR3 DNA is TGTGCCAGCACCGGGACTCCCAGGAGTCCTGACAATGAGCAGTTCTTC. The chain joins TRBV2 to TRBJ2-1; the D gene is possibly TRBD2 (6 bases). V gave up 7 bases and J gave up 5 bases, with 21 bases separating them. Germline values: CDR1 SNHLY, CDR2 FYNNEI. The CDR3 covers 16 residues.

The chain uses TRBV15 and TRBJ1-2, with D uncertain. Trimming stripped 3 bases from V and 4 bases from J, with 12 bases between. This CDR3 is 14 amino acids long. Germline V CDR1 and CDR2: LNHNV, YYDKDF (reference sequence). The CDR3: CATSREGLIYGYTF. As DNA, the CDR3 is TGTGCCACCAGCAGGGAGGGTTTGATCTATGGCTACACCTTC.

This chain uses TRBV11-2 with TRBJ2-2; a possible D gene is TRBD1 (8 bases). Per the germline V gene, CDR1 is SGHAT and CDR2 is FQNNGV. Between the trimmed V and J ends, which lost 8 bases and 7 bases, there was a span of 20 bases. This CDR3 is built from 15 residues. The CDR3 DNA reads as TGTGCCAGCGGAAGGACAGGGTCTAGCGGCGGGGAGCTGTTTTTT. Protein product: CASGRTGSSGGELFF.

This chain connects TRBV7-9 to TRBJ2-5; 12 bases agree with TRBD2. Trimming removed 3 bases from V and 5 bases from J; junction bases left unmatched: 13. Germline CDR1 is SEHNR and CDR2 is FQNEAQ (reference sequence). This CDR3 comprises 18 residues. This CDR3 is CASSLGTVTSGRGETQYF. The DNA of the CDR3 is TGTGCCAGCAGCTTGGGGACCGTGACTAGCGGGAGAGGGGAGACCCAGTACTTC.

The rearrangement uses TRBV19 and TRBJ1-5; 7 bases map to TRBD1. Germline V gives CDR1 LNHDA, CDR2 SQIVND (reference sequence). J lost 7 bases, V lost 3 bases, and 9 bases had no gene match. The CDR3 runs 15 residues. The CDR3 here is CASSIGSRGEQPQHF. CDR3 bases: TGTGCCAGTAGTATCGGGTCCAGGGGGGAGCAGCCCCAGCATTTT.

This rearrangement joins TRBV7-3 to TRBJ1-2; the D is unclear. CDR3 size: 16 residues. The germline V gene encodes CDR1 SGHTA and CDR2 FQGTGA. V shed 5 bases and J shed 4 bases, with 20 bases lying between them. Here the CDR3 reads CASSPKWQVFPYGYTF. In DNA, the CDR3 is TGTGCCAGCAGCCCAAAGTGGCAGGTTTTTCCCTATGGCTACACCTTC.

V gene TRBV28 combines with J gene TRBJ2-7; D call uncertain. V gave up 6 bases and J gave up 3 bases, with 18 bases separating them. The length of the CDR3 is 15 residues. Germline loops: CDR1 MDHEN, CDR2 SYDVKM. This CDR3 is CASRPGFRSIYEQYF. The CDR3 DNA reads as TGTGCCAGCAGGCCCGGGTTTCGTTCAATCTACGAGCAGTACTTC.

The rearrangement links TRBV6-5 to TRBJ2-7; D may be TRBD2 (5 bases). Germline CDR1 reads MNHEY; CDR2 reads SVGAGI. This CDR3 is built from 15 residues. Trimming left V 5 bases short and J 0 bases short, with 14 bases between. The DNA of the CDR3 is TGTGCCAGCAGTCGCGTCCCTGGAGGCTCCTACGAGCAGTACTTC. This sequence encodes CASSRVPGGSYEQYF.

This clone was recorded only once. The chain joins TRBV11-3 to TRBJ2-1, with TRBD2 matching 14 bases. J gave up 10 bases and V 1 base, and 9 bases lay outside the gene matches. In germline, CDR1 is SGHNT, CDR2 YENEEA. The CDR3 extends over 17 amino acids. CDR3 bases: TGTGCCAGCAGCTTAGGACTAGCGGGAGGGGCCGATGTAGAGCAGTTCTTC. Amino acids: CASSLGLAGGADVEQFF.

This clone was detected once. Other DNA sequences in the sample encode the same CDR3. V gene TRBV5-4 combines with J gene TRBJ1-1; 8 bases map to TRBD1. Trimming took 2 bases from V and 3 from J; bases not matched to a gene: 3. Looked up from germline, CDR1 is SGHNT and CDR2 is YYREEE (reference sequence). The CDR3 covers 14 residues. CDR3: CASSLDRGDTEAFF. For the CDR3, the DNA is TGTGCCAGCAGCTTAGACAGGGGTGACACTGAAGCTTTCTTT.

The rearrangement links TRBV6-6 to TRBJ2-3; the D is unclear. CDR3 size: 12 residues. Germline values: CDR1 MNHNY, CDR2 SVGAGI (reference sequence). V was shortened by 6 bases and J by 8 bases, with 12 bases between the two germline ends. The CDR3 nucleotides read TGTGCCAGCAGACTTGAGATGGTTACGCAGTATTTT. Translated: CASRLEMVTQYF.

The chain has TRBV19 and TRBJ2-6; D gene unclear. Germline V gene data show CDR1 as LNHDA and CDR2 as SQIVND (reference sequence). The V end lost 3 bases, the J end lost 0 bases, and 6 bases lay between the germline ends. This CDR3 is 15 amino acids long. CDR3 sequence (DNA): TGTGCCAGTAGTATCAGAGGCTCTGGGGCCAACGTCCTGACTTTC. It yields the protein CASSIRGSGANVLTF.

This sequence joins TRBV5-6 and TRBJ1-2; D perhaps matches TRBD1 (5 bases). The CDR3 loop spans 14 amino acids. Deletions cut 3 bases from V and 8 bases from J, with 17 bases between. In germline, CDR1 is SGHDT, CDR2 YYEEEE. In DNA form, the CDR3 reads TGTGCCAGCAGCTCGCTCAGGGTCCCCGGAGGCTACACCTTC. Protein product: CASSSLRVPGGYTF.

The chain employs TRBV4-1 and TRBJ2-7; maybe TRBD2 (5 bases). Germline V gene lookup returns CDR1 MGHRA and CDR2 YSYEKL. V was cut by 3 bases and J by 3 bases, with 18 bases left in between. This CDR3 has 16 amino acids. This CDR3 reads CASSQRVGMIGYEQYF. The CDR3 coding sequence is TGCGCCAGCAGCCAGAGGGTAGGGATGATAGGCTACGAGCAGTACTTC.

Concerning this clone: Distinct nucleotide sequences in the sample also encode this CDR3. The V gene is TRBV7-2, the J gene TRBJ2-2; D perhaps matches TRBD1 (6 bases). CDR3 length: 14 residues. Per the germline V gene, CDR1 is SGHTA and CDR2 is FQGNSA. Trimming removed 5 bases from V and 4 bases from J, with 11 bases in between. The CDR3: CASSPRGGTGELFF. In nucleotides, the CDR3 is TGTGCCAGCAGCCCTCGAGGGGGCACCGGGGAGCTGTTTTTT. The whole variable domain, remainder taken from reference TRBV7-2 and TRBJ2-2, is GAGVSQSPSNKVTEKGKDVELRCDPISGHTALYWYRQSLGQGLEFLIYFQGNSAPDKSGLPSDRFSAERTGGSVSTLTIQRTQQEDSAVYLCASSPRGGTGELFFGEGSRLTVL.

CDR3 residues: CASSLGPGGYNEQFF. The CDR3 DNA reads TGTGCCAGCAGTTTAGGACCAGGGGGCTACAATGAGCAGTTCTTC. The chain recombines TRBV27 with TRBJ2-1; 7 bases line up with TRBD1. Per the germline V gene, CDR1 is MNHEY and CDR2 is SMNVEV (reference sequence). CDR3 size: 15 residues. With V trimmed by 2 bases and J by 3 bases, 4 bases remained unmatched.

V and J are TRBV4-2 and TRBJ2-5, with TRBD2 matching 14 bases. Looked up from germline, CDR1 is LGHNA and CDR2 is YNFKEQ. This CDR3 spans 17 amino acids. J was trimmed by 4 bases and V by 1 base; bases with no gene match: 5. CDR3 sequence: CASSQATSGREGETQYF. CDR3 nucleotide sequence: TGTGCCAGCAGCCAAGCGACTAGCGGGAGGGAAGGAGAGACCCAGTACTTC.